The 15 T cell receptor beta chains listed next were all sequenced from one sample in a study of tumor-infiltrating lymphocytes in primary liver carcinoma. Extraction of RNA together with DNA used 20-30 mg of unsorted bulk tissue. TCR beta cDNA was prepared out of about 510 ng total RNA by means of a constant-region primer. Libraries of TCR beta came from three nested multiplex PCR rounds with slightly modified ARM-PCR. A C-beta reverse primer and TRBV1-TRBV30 forward primers served in each of the first two PCR rounds, at about 10 cycles apiece. TCRdb analysed the multiplex PCR reads with MiXCR anew, one entry per CDR3 protein. The sample includes roughly 80,000 distinct CDR3 sequences, approximately 70% seen only once; the top ten take 26%. Sequenced: tumor-adjacent normal liver tissue. These receptor sequences come from a man between 35 and 55 years old with primary liver carcinoma and hepatitis B virus infection.

Concerning this clonotype itself: A single base separates this from a much larger clone, so it may be a read error. This chain uses TRBV28 with TRBJ2-5, with D perhaps matching TRBD1 or TRBD2 (5 bases each). The CDR3 runs 14 residues. Germline CDR1 reads MDHEN; CDR2 reads SYDVKM. CDR3 DNA sequence: TGTGCCAGCAGCCTCACCGGGGCGCAAGAGACCCATTACTTC. It translates to CASSLTGAQETHYF.

The rearrangement uses TRBV12-3 or TRBV12-4 and TRBJ2-7; D gene ambiguous. This CDR3 has 13 residues. Deletions cut 6 bases from V and 3 bases from J, with 12 bases between. The CDR3 loop reads CASSSRLDYEQYV. The CDR3 nucleotides are TGTGCCAGCAGCTCACGGTTGGACTACGAGCAGTACGTC.

V usage is TRBV29-1 and J usage is TRBJ2-3; TRBD2 is a possible D gene (6 bases). V lost 6 bases, J lost 5 bases, and 12 bases lay in between. The CDR3 contains 12 residues. Per germline, CDR1 SQVTM and CDR2 ANQGSEA. This CDR3 reads CSVMLGGDTQYF. The CDR3 nucleotides are TGCAGCGTCATGTTGGGGGGAGATACGCAGTATTTT.

This clonotype was seen only a few times. A much larger clone lies one base from this, so it may be a read error. V and J are TRBV29-1 and TRBJ2-5; D is uncertain. The CDR3 covers 15 residues. V lost 2 bases, J lost 5 bases, and 18 bases lay in between. Germline CDR1 SQVTM, CDR2 ANQGSEA. As DNA, the CDR3 is TGCAGCGTTGAATCCGCGGCGGATAGATCGGAGACCCAGTACTTC. It translates to CSVESAADRSETQYF.

Worth noting for this clonotype: This could be a read error, since a much larger clone is one nucleotide away. This chain uses TRBV30 with TRBJ1-1; D is uncertain. This CDR3 region has 13 residues. CDR1 GTSNPN and CDR2 SVGIG come from the germline V gene (reference sequence). V was pared by 1 base and J by 5 bases, with 11 bases between. The CDR3 sequence: CAWSEDRRTEAFF. In DNA, the CDR3 is TGTGCCTGGAGTGAGGATAGGAGGACTGAAGCTTTCTTT. Full variable domain (rest looked up from reference TRBV30 and TRBJ1-1): SQTIHQWPATLVQPVGSPLSLECTVEGTSNPNLYWYRQAAGRGLQLLFYSVGIGQISSEVPQNLSASRPQDRQFILSSKKLLLSDSGFYLCAWSEDRRTEAFFGQGTRLTVV.

Remarks on this clonotype: Sequence at one end of the junction differs from germline and may be a read error. V gene TRBV4-2 combines with J gene TRBJ2-1; the D is unclear. The CDR3 runs to 17 residues. Looked up from germline, CDR1 is LGHNA and CDR2 is YNFKEQ. The CDR3 region is CASSPPTEGGSYNKQFF. Here the CDR3 DNA reads TGTGCTAGCAGCCCGCCTACGGAAGGCGGCTCCTACAATAAGCAGTTCTTC.

In this sample, this clonotype turned up many times. This could be a read error, since a much larger clone is one nucleotide away. V usage is TRBV29-1 and J usage is TRBJ2-1, with D perhaps TRBD2 (6 bases). CDR1 and CDR2 from the germline V gene are SQVTM and ANQGSEA. There are 14 residues in the CDR3. CDR3 in amino acids: CSVSGTGNIGEQSF. The CDR3 bases are TGCAGCGTGTCCGGGACTGGGAACATTGGGGAGCAGTCCTTC.

In the case of this clonotype: A read error is possible here, since a much larger clone lies one base away. The rearrangement links TRBV9 to TRBJ2-7, with 7 bases fitting TRBD1. Germline CDR1 reads SGDLS; CDR2 reads YYNGEE. V dropped 4 bases and J dropped 0; count of bases not matched to a gene: 7. The CDR3 is made up of 15 amino acids. This CDR3 reads CASSTGQDVSYEQYF. The CDR3 DNA is TGTGCCAGCAGCACTGGACAGGATGTCTCCTACGAGCAGTACTTC.

Comment on this clonotype: This CDR3 fails to terminate in the conserved phenylalanine or tryptophan, so it likely reflects a read error. The J gene is TRBJ2-1, the V gene TRBV11-2; no clear D. CDR1 is SGHAT and CDR2 is FQNNGV in the germline V gene. Between the trimmed V and J ends, which lost 9 bases and 6 bases, there was a span of 15 bases. The CDR3 covers 13 residues. For the CDR3, the DNA is TGTGCCAGTAGCCTACGGGCCGGCAATGAGCAGTTCTTA. It is translated as CASSLRAGNEQFL.

This clonotype appeared a few times. Given the absence of the conserved phenylalanine or tryptophan at the CDR3 end, a read error is likely. The chain recombines TRBV6-6 with TRBJ1-1; TRBD1 matches 9 bases. Per germline, CDR1 MNHNY and CDR2 SVGAGI (reference sequence). There are 15 residues in the CDR3. The CDR3 DNA reads TGTGCCAGTAGTTCCACCGGACAGGGGAGCGGCGAAGCTTTCCTT. It translates to CASSSTGQGSGEAFL.

The J gene is TRBJ2-1, the V gene TRBV7-8; D unclear. This CDR3 has 16 residues. Germline V gives CDR1 SGHVS, CDR2 FQNEAQ. Trimming took off 3 bases at V and 12 bases at J, with 24 bases between the two ends. The CDR3 loop is CASSLASGSSFGVQFF. CDR3 bases: TGTGCCAGCAGCTTGGCCTCGGGTAGCTCATTCGGTGTGCAGTTCTTC.

The table lists this clonotype with many counts. This rearrangement joins TRBV7-9 to TRBJ2-1, with unresolved D. This CDR3 contains 11 residues. The germline CDR1 and CDR2 sequences are SEHNR and FQNEAQ (reference sequence). Trimming removed 5 bases from V and 6 bases from J, with 5 bases in between. The CDR3 reads CASSPANEQFF. In nucleotides, the CDR3 is TGTGCCAGCAGCCCTGCCAATGAGCAGTTCTTC.

As regards this clonotype: The junction departs from germline at one end; a sequencing error may be responsible. The V gene is TRBV11-2, the J gene TRBJ2-3; unclear D gene. The CDR3 is 14 residues long. Germline loops: CDR1 SGHAT, CDR2 FQNNGV. The CDR3 coding sequence is TGTACCAGCAGCTTAAACCGACAAGAGGATACACAGTATTTT. This encodes CTSSLNRQEDTQYF.

On this clonotype: The junction and the germline gene differ at one end; a read error may be behind it. The chain uses TRBV6-1 and TRBJ2-7, with unresolved D. This CDR3 has 12 amino acids. The germline V gene has CDR1 MNHNS and CDR2 SASEGT. CDR3 DNA: TGTGCCAGGAGTGGATCTGGCTACGAGCAGTACTTC. It is translated as CARSGSGYEQYF.

For this clonotype: No conserved phenylalanine or tryptophan is present at the end of the CDR3, so a read error is the likely explanation. This chain joins TRBV20-1 and TRBJ2-5; 8 bases are shared with TRBD1. Germline assignment: CDR1 DFQATT and CDR2 SNEGSKA (reference sequence). The CDR3 totals 13 residues. The chain's CDR3 is CTTDREDRETQYV. CDR3 in DNA: TGCACCACGGACAGGGAGGATCGGGAGACCCAGTACGTC.